The present T cell receptor beta chain was sequenced within a study of T cell responses to AZD1222 COVID-19 vaccine. Notes on the study in general: Among AZD1222 vaccinees, only six were seropositive at baseline.

The method was immunoSEQ multiplex PCR; TCRdb's version includes in-frame clones alone and lacks a portion of them. In the table there are 200,000 or so clones, about 92% of which are singletons. Trimming took off 2 bases at V and 0 bases at J, with 2 bases between the two ends. The germline V gene has CDR1 SGHRS and CDR2 YFSETQ. The CDR3 is 12 amino acids. Concerning this clone itself: The antigen is undetermined. Other DNA variants within this sample encode the same CDR3.

This clonotype originated in an adult in good health. This specimen consisted of peripheral blood, obtained on day 0 of AZD1222 vaccination. This chain joins TRBV5-1 and TRBJ2-5, with no clear D. Written as DNA, the CDR3 is TGCGCCAGCAGCTTAGACCAAGAGACCCAGTACTTC. Translation: CASSLDQETQYF.